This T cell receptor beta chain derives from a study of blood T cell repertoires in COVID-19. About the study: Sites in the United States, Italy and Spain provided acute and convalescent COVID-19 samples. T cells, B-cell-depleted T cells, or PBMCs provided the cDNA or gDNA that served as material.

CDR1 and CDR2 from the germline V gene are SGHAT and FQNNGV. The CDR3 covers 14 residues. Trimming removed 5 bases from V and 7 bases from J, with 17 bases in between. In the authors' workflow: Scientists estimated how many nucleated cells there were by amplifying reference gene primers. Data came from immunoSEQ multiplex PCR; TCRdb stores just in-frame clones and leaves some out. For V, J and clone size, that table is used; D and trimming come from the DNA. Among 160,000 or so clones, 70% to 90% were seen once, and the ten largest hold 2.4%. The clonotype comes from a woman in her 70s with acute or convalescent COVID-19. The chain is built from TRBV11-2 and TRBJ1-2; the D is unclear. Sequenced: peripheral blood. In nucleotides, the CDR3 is TGTGCCAGCAGCCCGGGAGGGCAGGCAAGTGGCTACACCTTC. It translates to CASSPGGQASGYTF.